The clone carrying this T cell receptor beta chain was counted only a few times. Its antigen is currently unknown. The PCR was carried out with 60 Vbeta primers and 13 Jbeta primers. The data were produced by immunoSEQ multiplex PCR, yet TCRdb's version contains in-frame clones alone and is incomplete. This table holds 100,000 to 150,000 clones, roughly 82% found once. This record belongs to a study of cytomegalovirus exposure and HLA in healthy donors. The overall study: A data release that came early held 80 million or so unique TCRs from HLA-typed donors. Caucasian-associated ancestry cluster membership applied to less than 85% of some 400 genotyped donors.

General study findings and limits: Cytomegalovirus-associated TCR beta chains were listed, numbering 150 to 200.

This CDR3 region has 14 residues. Unmatched junction bases numbered 10, after V lost 8 bases and J lost 8 bases. The receptor was isolated from a woman between 18 and 29 years old in good health and CMV-seronegative. Sequenced sample: PBMCs. The rearrangement joins TRBV23-1 to TRBJ1-4; 8 nucleotides align to TRBD1. TRBV23-1 is given ORF status, its function remaining uncertain. This CDR3 is CASGGDRMGEKLFF. The CDR3 DNA reads as TGCGCCAGCGGCGGGGACAGGATGGGGGAAAAACTGTTTTTT.